This T cell receptor (beta chain) was obtained from a study of beta chain features in type 1 diabetes. Study overall: Cell yields, age and gender were similar between patients and healthy donors.

Since all of the isolated RNA was reverse transcribed, expressed TCRB transcripts were what got sequenced. Measured with immunoSEQ multiplex PCR; TCRdb has only the in-frame clones, and not every one. The sample comprises about 930,000 clones, roughly a sixth of which are singletons, and 0.023% rests with the top ten. Points from the study as a whole: The naive, central memory and Treg TCRB repertoires showed an apparent similarity that was greater among patients than among healthy donors.

CDR1 and CDR2 (germline): DFQATT, SNEGSKA (reference sequence). This CDR3 is built from 11 residues. J was trimmed by 7 bases and V by 4 bases; bases with no gene match: 4. Cell sorting via CD45RO/CCR7/CD25/CD127/CD95/CD27 was performed to obtain CD4+ naive, central memory, regulatory and stem cell-like memory cells. This clone was observed a few times. Antigen: not known. The chain has TRBV20-1 and TRBJ2-7, with TRBD2 matching over 7 bases. The sequence was collected from a woman aged 18-29 years in good health. Sequenced input: naive CD4+ T cells from blood. In DNA form, the CDR3 reads TGCAGTGCTACGGGAGGTCGGGAGCAGTACTTC. The encoded protein is CSATGGREQYF.